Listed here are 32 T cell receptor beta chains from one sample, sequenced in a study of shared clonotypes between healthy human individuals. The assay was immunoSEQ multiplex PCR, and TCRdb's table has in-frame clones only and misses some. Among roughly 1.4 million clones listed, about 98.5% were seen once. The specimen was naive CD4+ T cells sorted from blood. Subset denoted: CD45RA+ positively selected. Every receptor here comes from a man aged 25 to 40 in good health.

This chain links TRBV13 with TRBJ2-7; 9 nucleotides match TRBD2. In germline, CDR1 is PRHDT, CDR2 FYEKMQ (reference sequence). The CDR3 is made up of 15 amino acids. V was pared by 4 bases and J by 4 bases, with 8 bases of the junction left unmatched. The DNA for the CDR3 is TGTGCCAGCAGCTCCGAGCGGGAGGTGCTTTACGAGCAGTACTTC. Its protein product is CASSSEREVLYEQYF.

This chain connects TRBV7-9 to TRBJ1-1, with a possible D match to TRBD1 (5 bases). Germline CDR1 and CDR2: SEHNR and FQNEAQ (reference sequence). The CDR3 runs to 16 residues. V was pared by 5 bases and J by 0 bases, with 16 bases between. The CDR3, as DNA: TGTGCCAGCAGCCCCAGGGACGAAATCATGAACACTGAAGCTTTCTTT. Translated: CASSPRDEIMNTEAFF.

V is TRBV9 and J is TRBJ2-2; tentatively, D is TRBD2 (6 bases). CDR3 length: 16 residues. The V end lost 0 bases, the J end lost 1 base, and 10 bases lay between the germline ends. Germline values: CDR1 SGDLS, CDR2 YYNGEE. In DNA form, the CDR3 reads TGTGCCAGCAGCGTAGGTTTCGGGAGGAACACCGGGGAGCTGTTTTTT. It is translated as CASSVGFGRNTGELFF.

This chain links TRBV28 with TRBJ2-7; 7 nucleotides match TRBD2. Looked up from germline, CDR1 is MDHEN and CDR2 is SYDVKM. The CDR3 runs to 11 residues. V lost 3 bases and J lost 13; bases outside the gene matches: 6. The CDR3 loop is CASSFYAGVYF. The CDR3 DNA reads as TGTGCCAGCAGTTTCTACGCGGGAGTCTACTTC.

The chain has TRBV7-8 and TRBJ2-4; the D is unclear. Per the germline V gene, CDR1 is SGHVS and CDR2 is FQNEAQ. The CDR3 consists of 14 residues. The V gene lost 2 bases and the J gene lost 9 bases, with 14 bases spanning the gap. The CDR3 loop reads CASSLFSGVGIQYF. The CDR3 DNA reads TGTGCCAGCAGCTTATTCTCGGGCGTGGGCATTCAGTACTTC.

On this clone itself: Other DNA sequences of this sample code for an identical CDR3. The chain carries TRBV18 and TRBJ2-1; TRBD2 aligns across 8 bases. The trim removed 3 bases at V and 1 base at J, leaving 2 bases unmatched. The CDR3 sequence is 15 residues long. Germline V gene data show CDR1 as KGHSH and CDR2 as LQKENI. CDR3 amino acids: CASSPSSGSYNEQFF. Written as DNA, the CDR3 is TGTGCCAGCTCACCCTCTAGCGGGTCCTACAATGAGCAGTTCTTC.

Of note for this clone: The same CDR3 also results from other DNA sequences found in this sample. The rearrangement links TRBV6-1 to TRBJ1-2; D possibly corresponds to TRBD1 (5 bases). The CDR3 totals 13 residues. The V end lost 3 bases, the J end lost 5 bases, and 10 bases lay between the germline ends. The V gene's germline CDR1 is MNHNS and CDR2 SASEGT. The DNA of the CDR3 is TGTGCCAGCAGTGAGCTCACAGGATATGGCTACACCTTC. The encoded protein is CASSELTGYGYTF.

The CDR3 reads CASSEVRKGETQYF. The CDR3 DNA sequence: TGTGCCAGCAGTGAAGTAAGGAAAGGGGAGACCCAGTACTTC. The genes are TRBV2 and TRBJ2-5; D remains unclear. Trimming stripped 1 base from V and 5 bases from J, with 11 bases between. The germline V gene has CDR1 SNHLY and CDR2 FYNNEI. The CDR3 is 14 amino acids.

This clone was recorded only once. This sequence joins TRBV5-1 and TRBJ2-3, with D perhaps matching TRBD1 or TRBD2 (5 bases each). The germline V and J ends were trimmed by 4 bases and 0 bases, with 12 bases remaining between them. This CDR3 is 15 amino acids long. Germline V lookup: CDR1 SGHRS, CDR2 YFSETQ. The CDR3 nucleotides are TGCGCCAGCAGCCGGGACGGATTCAGCACAGATACGCAGTATTTT. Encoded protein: CASSRDGFSTDTQYF. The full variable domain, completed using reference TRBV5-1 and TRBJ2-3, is KAGVTQTPRYLIKTRGQQVTLSCSPISGHRSVSWYQQTPGQGLQFLFEYFSETQRNKGNFPGRFSGRQFSNSRSEMNVSTLELGDSALYLCASSRDGFSTDTQYFGPGTRLTVL.

CDR3 in DNA: TGTGCCAGCTCACGACGGGACAGCGAGAATGAAAAACTGTTTTTT. Residues: CASSRRDSENEKLFF. The gene calls are TRBV18 and TRBJ1-4; 7 bases agree with TRBD1. There are 15 residues in the CDR3. The V gene's germline CDR1 is KGHSH and CDR2 LQKENI. V lost 4 bases to trimming and J lost 5 bases; unmatched junction nucleotides: 7.

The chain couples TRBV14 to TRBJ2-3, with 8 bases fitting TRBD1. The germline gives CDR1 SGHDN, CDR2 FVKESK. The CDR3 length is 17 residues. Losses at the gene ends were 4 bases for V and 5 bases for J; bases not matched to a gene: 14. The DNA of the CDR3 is TGTGCCAGCAGCCTCTTCCTGACAGGGGATCGAGGAGATACGCAGTATTTT. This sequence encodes CASSLFLTGDRGDTQYF. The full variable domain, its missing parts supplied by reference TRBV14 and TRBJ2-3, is EAGVTQFPSHSVIEKGQTVTLRCDPISGHDNLYWYRRVMGKEIKFLLHFVKESKQDESGMPNNRFLAERTGGTYSTLKVQPAELEDSGVYFCASSLFLTGDRGDTQYFGPGTRLTVL.

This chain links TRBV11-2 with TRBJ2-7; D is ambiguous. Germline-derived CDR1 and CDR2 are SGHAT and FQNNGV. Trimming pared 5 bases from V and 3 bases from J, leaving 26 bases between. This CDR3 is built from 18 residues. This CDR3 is CASSHTPPVALNDYEQYF. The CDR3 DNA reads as TGTGCCAGCAGCCATACCCCTCCAGTGGCCTTGAATGACTACGAGCAGTACTTC.

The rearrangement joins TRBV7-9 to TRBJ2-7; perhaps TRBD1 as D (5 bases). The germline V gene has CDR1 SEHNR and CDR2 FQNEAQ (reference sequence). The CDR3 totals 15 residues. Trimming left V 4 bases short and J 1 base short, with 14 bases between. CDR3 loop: CASSSSSRGSYEQYF. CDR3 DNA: TGTGCCAGCAGCTCGTCTTCAAGGGGATCCTACGAGCAGTACTTC.

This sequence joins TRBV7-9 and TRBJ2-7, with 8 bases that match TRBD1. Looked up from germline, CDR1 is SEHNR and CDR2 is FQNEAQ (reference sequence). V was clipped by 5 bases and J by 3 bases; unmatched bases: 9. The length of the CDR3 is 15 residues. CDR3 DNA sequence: TGTGCCAGCAGCGTCCGGGACAGGCCTTACTACGAGCAGTACTTC. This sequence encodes CASSVRDRPYYEQYF.

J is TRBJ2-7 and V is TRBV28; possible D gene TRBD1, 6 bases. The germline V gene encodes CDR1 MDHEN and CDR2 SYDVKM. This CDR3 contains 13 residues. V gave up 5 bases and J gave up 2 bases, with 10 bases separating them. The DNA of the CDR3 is TGTGCCAGCAGTCAACAGGGACCCTACGAGCAGTACTTC. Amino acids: CASSQQGPYEQYF. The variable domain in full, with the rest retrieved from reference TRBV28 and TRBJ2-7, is DVKVTQSSRYLVKRTGEKVFLECVQDMDHENMFWYRQDPGLGLRLIYFSYDVKMKEKGDIPEGYSVSREKKERFSLILESASTNQTSMYLCASSQQGPYEQYFGPGTRLTVT.

The CDR3 DNA reads TGTGCCAGCAGCTTCTGGGGGATCACTGAAGCTTTCTTT. It encodes CASSFWGITEAFF. The gene calls are TRBV5-6 and TRBJ1-1; D is possibly TRBD1 (5 bases). The CDR3 has 13 amino acids. The V and J ends lost 2 bases and 4 bases respectively, with 9 bases between them. The germline V gene encodes CDR1 SGHDT and CDR2 YYEEEE.

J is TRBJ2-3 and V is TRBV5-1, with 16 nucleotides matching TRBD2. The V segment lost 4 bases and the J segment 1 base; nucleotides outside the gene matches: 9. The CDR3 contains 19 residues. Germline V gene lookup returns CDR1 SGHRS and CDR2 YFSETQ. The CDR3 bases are TGCGCCAGCAGCGCGGGACTAGCGGGAGGGGAAGTCGGCACAGATACGCAGTATTTT. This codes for CASSAGLAGGEVGTDTQYF. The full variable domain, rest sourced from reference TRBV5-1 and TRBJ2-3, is KAGVTQTPRYLIKTRGQQVTLSCSPISGHRSVSWYQQTPGQGLQFLFEYFSETQRNKGNFPGRFSGRQFSNSRSEMNVSTLELGDSALYLCASSAGLAGGEVGTDTQYFGPGTRLTVL.

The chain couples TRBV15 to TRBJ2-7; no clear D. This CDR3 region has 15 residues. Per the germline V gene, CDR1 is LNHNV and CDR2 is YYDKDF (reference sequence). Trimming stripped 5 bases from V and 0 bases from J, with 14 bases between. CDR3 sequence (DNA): TGTGCCACCAGCGGAAACTACCGGAGCTCCTACGAGCAGTACTTC. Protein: CATSGNYRSSYEQYF. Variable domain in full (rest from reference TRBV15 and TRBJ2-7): DAMVIQNPRYQVTQFGKPVTLSCSQTLNHNVMYWYQQKSSQAPKLLFHYYDKDFNNEADTPDNFQSRRPNTSFCFLDIRSPGLGDTAMYLCATSGNYRSSYEQYFGPGTRLTVT.

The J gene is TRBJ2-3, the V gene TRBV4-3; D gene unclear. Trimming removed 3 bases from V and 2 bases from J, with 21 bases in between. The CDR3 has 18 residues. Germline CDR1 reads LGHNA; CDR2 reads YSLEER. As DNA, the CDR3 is TGCGCCAGCAGCCAGGCTCGGATGGTTATCCAGTACACAGATACGCAGTATTTT. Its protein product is CASSQARMVIQYTDTQYF.

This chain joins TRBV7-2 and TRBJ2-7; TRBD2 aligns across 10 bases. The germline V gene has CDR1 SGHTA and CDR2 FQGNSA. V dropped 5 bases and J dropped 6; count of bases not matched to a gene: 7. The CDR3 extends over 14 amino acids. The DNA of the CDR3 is TGTGCCAGCAGCCGGACTAGCGGACTAGGCGAGCAGTACTTC. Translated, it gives CASSRTSGLGEQYF.

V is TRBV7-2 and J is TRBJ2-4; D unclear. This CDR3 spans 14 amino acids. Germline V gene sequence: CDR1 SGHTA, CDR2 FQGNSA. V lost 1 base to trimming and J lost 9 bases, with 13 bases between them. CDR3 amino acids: CASSLEIYSSIQYF. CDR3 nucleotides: TGTGCCAGCAGCTTAGAGATCTACAGTAGCATTCAGTACTTC.

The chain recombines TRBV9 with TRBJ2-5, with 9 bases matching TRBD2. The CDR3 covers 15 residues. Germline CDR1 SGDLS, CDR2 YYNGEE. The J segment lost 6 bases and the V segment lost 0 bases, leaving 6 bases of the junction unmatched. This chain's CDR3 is CASSVDSGRDKTQYF. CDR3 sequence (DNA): TGTGCCAGCAGCGTAGATAGCGGGAGAGATAAGACCCAGTACTTC. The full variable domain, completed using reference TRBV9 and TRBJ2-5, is DSGVTQTPKHLITATGQRVTLRCSPRSGDLSVYWYQQSLDQGLQFLIQYYNGEERAKGNILERFSAQQFPDLHSELNLSSLELGDSALYFCASSVDSGRDKTQYFGPGTRLLVL.

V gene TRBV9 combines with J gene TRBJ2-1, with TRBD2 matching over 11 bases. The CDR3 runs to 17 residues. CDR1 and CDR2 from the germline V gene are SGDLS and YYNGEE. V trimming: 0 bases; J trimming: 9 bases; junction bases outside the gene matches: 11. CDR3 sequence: CASSVDLAGGPGAEQFF. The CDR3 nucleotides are TGTGCCAGCAGCGTAGATTTAGCGGGAGGGCCAGGCGCTGAGCAGTTCTTC.

The CDR3: CASSPAAGSSSYNEQFF. Written as DNA, the CDR3 is TGTGCCAGCTCACCCGCGGCGGGGTCTAGCTCCTACAATGAGCAGTTCTTC. This chain uses TRBV18 with TRBJ2-1; the D gene is possibly TRBD2 (6 bases). V lost 3 bases and J 0 bases, leaving 15 bases between the germline ends. The germline CDR1 and CDR2 sequences are KGHSH and LQKENI. The CDR3 contains 17 residues.

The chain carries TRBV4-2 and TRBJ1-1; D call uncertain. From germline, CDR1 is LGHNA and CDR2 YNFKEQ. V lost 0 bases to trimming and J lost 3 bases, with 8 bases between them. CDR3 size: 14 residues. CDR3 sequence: CASSQDRGHTEAFF. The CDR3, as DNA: TGTGCCAGCAGCCAAGACAGAGGACACACTGAAGCTTTCTTT.

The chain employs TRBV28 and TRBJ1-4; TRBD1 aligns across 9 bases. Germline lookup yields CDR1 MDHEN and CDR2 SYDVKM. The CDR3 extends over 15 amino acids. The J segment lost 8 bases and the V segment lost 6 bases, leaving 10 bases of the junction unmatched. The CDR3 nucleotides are TGTGCCAGCAGACAAAGGACAGGGGTGTTGGAAAAACTGTTTTTT. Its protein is CASRQRTGVLEKLFF. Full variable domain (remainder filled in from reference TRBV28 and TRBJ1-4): DVKVTQSSRYLVKRTGEKVFLECVQDMDHENMFWYRQDPGLGLRLIYFSYDVKMKEKGDIPEGYSVSREKKERFSLILESASTNQTSMYLCASRQRTGVLEKLFFGSGTQLSVL.

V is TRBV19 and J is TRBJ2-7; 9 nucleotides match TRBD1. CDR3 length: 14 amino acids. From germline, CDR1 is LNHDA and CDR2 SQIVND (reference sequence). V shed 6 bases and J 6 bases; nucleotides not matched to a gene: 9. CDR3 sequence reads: CASRMQQGAGEQYF. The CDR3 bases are TGTGCCAGTAGAATGCAACAGGGGGCGGGCGAGCAGTACTTC.

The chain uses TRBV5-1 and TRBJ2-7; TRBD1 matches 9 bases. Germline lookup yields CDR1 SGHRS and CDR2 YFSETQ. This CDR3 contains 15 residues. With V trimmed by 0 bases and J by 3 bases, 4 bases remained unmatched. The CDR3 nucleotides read TGCGCCAGCAGCTTGGTACGACAGGGGGTCTACGAGCAGTACTTC. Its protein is CASSLVRQGVYEQYF.

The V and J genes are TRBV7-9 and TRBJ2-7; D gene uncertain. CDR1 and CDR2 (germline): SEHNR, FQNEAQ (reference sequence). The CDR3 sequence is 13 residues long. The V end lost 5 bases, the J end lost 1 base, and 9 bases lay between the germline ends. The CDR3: CASSPDNSYEQYF. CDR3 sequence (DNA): TGTGCCAGCAGCCCCGACAATTCCTACGAGCAGTACTTC.

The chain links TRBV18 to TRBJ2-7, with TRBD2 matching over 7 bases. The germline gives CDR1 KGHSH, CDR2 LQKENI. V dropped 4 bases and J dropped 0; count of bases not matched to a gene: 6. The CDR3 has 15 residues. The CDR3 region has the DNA TGTGCCAGCTCACTCCCCGGGGGGTACTCCTACGAGCAGTACTTC. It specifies CASSLPGGYSYEQYF.

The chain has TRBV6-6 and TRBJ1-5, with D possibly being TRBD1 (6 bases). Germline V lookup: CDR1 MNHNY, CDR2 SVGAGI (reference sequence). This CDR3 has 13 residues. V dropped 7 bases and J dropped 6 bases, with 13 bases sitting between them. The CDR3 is CASNDRLSQPQHF. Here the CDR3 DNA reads TGTGCCAGCAACGACAGGTTGAGTCAGCCCCAGCATTTT.

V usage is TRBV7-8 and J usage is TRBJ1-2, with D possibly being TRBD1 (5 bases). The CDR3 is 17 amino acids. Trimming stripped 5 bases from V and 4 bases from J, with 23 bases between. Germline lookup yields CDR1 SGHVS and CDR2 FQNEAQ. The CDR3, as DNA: TGTGCCAGCAGCCCGACCGGGGCAGGGAACGAAGCCTATGGCTACACCTTC. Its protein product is CASSPTGAGNEAYGYTF.